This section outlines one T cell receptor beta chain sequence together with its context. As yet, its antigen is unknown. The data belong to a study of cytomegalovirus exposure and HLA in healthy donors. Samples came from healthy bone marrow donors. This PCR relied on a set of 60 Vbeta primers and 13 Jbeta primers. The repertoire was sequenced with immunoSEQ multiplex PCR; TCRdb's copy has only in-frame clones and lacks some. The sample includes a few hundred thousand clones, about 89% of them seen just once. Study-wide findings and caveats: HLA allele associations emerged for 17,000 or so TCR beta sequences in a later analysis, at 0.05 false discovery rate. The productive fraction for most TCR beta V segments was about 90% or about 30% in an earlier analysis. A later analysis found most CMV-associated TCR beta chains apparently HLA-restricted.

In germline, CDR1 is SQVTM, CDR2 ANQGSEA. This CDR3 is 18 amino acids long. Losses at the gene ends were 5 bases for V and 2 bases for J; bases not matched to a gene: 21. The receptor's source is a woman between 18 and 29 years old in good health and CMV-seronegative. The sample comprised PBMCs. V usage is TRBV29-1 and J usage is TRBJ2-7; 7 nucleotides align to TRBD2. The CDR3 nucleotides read TGCAGCGTTTTAATACCGGGACTCAGAGCGGGAATACCCTACGAGCAGTACTTC. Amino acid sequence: CSVLIPGLRAGIPYEQYF.